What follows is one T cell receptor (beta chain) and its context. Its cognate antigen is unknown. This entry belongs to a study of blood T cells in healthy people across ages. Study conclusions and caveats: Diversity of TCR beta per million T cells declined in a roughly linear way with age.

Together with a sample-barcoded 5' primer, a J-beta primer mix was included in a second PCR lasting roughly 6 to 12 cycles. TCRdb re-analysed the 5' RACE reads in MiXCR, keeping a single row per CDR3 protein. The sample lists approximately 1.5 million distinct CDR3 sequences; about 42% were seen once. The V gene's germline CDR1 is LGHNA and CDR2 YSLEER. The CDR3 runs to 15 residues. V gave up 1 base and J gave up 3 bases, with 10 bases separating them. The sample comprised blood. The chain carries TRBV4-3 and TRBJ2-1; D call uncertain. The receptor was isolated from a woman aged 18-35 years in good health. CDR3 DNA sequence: TGCGCCAGCAGCCAAGTTCGGGCTAGCTACAATGAGCAGTTCTTC. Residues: CASSQVRASYNEQFF.